This T cell receptor (beta chain) was identified during a study of T cell responses to AZD1222 COVID-19 vaccine. Using immunoSEQ multiplex PCR, the repertoire was profiled, and TCRdb retains in-frame clones only, with some absent. Here the sample spans approximately 150,000 clones, approximately 92% being singletons. The CDR3 covers 13 residues. With V trimmed by 5 bases and J by 9 bases, 6 bases remained unmatched. The sequence came from an adult in good health. The chain uses TRBV12-3 or TRBV12-4 and TRBJ2-1, with TRBD2 matching over 8 bases. This material consisted of peripheral blood, taken on day 0 of AZD1222 vaccination. The CDR3 protein is CASSQLAGLEQFF. Here the CDR3 DNA reads TGTGCCAGCAGTCAGCTAGCGGGTCTTGAGCAGTTCTTC.